Listed here are 31 T cell receptor beta chains from one sample, sequenced in a study of CD8+ T cells in alopecia areata (dated by TCRdb to between 2017 and 2018). This specimen's time point label, interpreted: approximately 4 weeks on oral tofacitinib. Per the publication, the treatment or condition label means: oral pan-JAK inhibitor, 5-10 mg twice daily. Library creation used the immunoSEQ multiplex PCR assay. RNA was extracted from all samples and reverse transcribed into cDNA, which served as template for TCR sequencing. Held by TCRdb, this immuneACCESS table contains in-frame sequences only and omits some clones. Under half of the omission traces to an unresolved V gene where checked; the cause of the rest is unknown. Recorded for this sample are about 200,000 clones; 50% to 60% of them occurred a single time. The ten largest clones add up to approximately 3.4% of the sample. The material was CD4+ T cells sorted from blood, obtained at week 4, from a patient treated with tofacitinib. The receptors were gathered from a human donor with alopecia areata.

The chain is built from TRBV7-9 and TRBJ1-2; D is perhaps TRBD1 (5 bases). V was cut by 0 bases and J by 0 bases, with 11 bases left in between. The CDR3 spans 16 residues. Germline V gene data show CDR1 as SEHNR and CDR2 as FQNEAQ (reference sequence). The CDR3 DNA follows: TGTGCCAGCAGCTTAGCACCACCCAGGGCTAACTATGGCTACACCTTC. Translated: CASSLAPPRANYGYTF.

This chain joins TRBV5-6 and TRBJ1-5; TRBD1 is a possible D gene (5 bases). The CDR3 is made up of 15 amino acids. The germline V gene has CDR1 SGHDT and CDR2 YYEEEE. Trimming pared 4 bases from V and 15 bases from J, leaving 26 bases between. CDR3 nucleotides: TGTGCCAGCAGCCCTGGGACGGGAGTAGGAGAACGGTTGCATTTT. It codes for CASSPGTGVGERLHF. The full variable domain, completed using reference TRBV5-6 and TRBJ1-5, is DAGVTQSPTHLIKTRGQQVTLRCSPKSGHDTVSWYQQALGQGPQFIFQYYEEEERQRGNFPDRFSGHQFPNYSSELNVNALLLGDSALYLCASSPGTGVGERLHFGDGTRLSIL.

V gene TRBV27 combines with J gene TRBJ1-6; D call uncertain. The CDR3 is 16 amino acids. Between the trimmed V and J ends, which lost 4 bases and 8 bases, there was a span of 18 bases. CDR1 is MNHEY, CDR2 SMNVEV, per germline (reference sequence). The CDR3 sequence is CASSSPSRLRHSPLHF. CDR3 coding DNA: TGTGCCAGCAGTTCCCCCAGCCGACTAAGGCATTCACCCCTCCACTTT.

The chain carries TRBV30 and TRBJ1-2; D may be TRBD1 (5 bases). CDR1 and CDR2 (germline): GTSNPN, SVGIG (reference sequence). CDR3 length: 16 residues. V was cut by 0 bases and J by 0 bases, with 14 bases left in between. CDR3 bases: TGTGCCTGGAGTGTAGATTACCAAGGGGCTAACTATGGCTACACCTTC. This sequence encodes CAWSVDYQGANYGYTF.

The chain joins TRBV27 to TRBJ2-5; TRBD2 is a possible D gene (5 bases). Between the trimmed V and J ends, which lost 1 base and 4 bases, there was a span of 7 bases. Germline CDR1 is MNHEY and CDR2 is SMNVEV (reference sequence). This CDR3 spans 13 amino acids. The CDR3, as DNA: TGTGCCAGCAGTTTATTAGAGGGAGAGACCCAGTACTTC. It is translated as CASSLLEGETQYF.

The J gene is TRBJ2-7, the V gene TRBV2; TRBD2 matches 13 bases. The CDR3 is 16 amino acids. V was clipped by 4 bases and J by 3 bases; unmatched bases: 6. CDR1 SNHLY and CDR2 FYNNEI come from the germline V gene. CDR3 residues: CASSGGLAGAHYEQYF. The DNA of the CDR3 is TGTGCCAGCAGTGGAGGACTAGCGGGGGCCCACTACGAGCAGTACTTC.

The V gene is TRBV18, the J gene TRBJ2-1; 7 bases match TRBD2. V dropped 2 bases and J dropped 7; count of bases not matched to a gene: 2. The CDR3 totals 13 residues. Looked up from germline, CDR1 is KGHSH and CDR2 is LQKENI. The CDR3 DNA reads as TGTGCCAGCTCACCAAGCGGGACTAATGAGCAGTTCTTC. It codes for CASSPSGTNEQFF.

The chain employs TRBV28 and TRBJ2-7, with TRBD1 as a possible D gene (6 bases). From germline, CDR1 is MDHEN and CDR2 SYDVKM. There are 12 residues in the CDR3. The V gene lost 4 bases and the J gene lost 9 bases, with 13 bases spanning the gap. The CDR3 loop is CASSSSGERQYF. As DNA, the CDR3 is TGTGCCAGCAGTTCTTCAGGGGAAAGGCAGTACTTC.

The V and J genes are TRBV5-1 and TRBJ1-1; TRBD1 might be the D (6 bases). This CDR3 is built from 14 residues. Germline V gene lookup returns CDR1 SGHRS and CDR2 YFSETQ. Trimming took off 2 bases at V and 6 bases at J, with 14 bases between the two ends. CDR3 nucleotides: TGCGCCAGCAGCTTACGGACCGAGGGGGCTGAAGCTTTCTTT. Translating it yields CASSLRTEGAEAFF.

This clone was picked up a small number of times. The rearrangement links TRBV30 to TRBJ1-2; D is perhaps TRBD1 (6 bases). Per the germline V gene, CDR1 is GTSNPN and CDR2 is SVGIG (reference sequence). This CDR3 has 15 amino acids. With 5 bases removed from V and 3 bases from J, the gap between germline ends came to 19 bases. Written as DNA, the CDR3 is TGTGCCTGGCGCAACCCCGTTTGGGGGCACTATGGCTACACCTTC. Translation: CAWRNPVWGHYGYTF.

The chain combines TRBV5-6 with TRBJ2-1; tentatively, D is TRBD2 (5 bases). Germline-derived CDR1 and CDR2 are SGHDT and YYEEEE. CDR3 size: 16 residues. Trimming cost V 4 bases and J 1 base, with 15 bases left between them. The CDR3 here is CASSLSDLTSYNEQFF. The DNA for the CDR3 is TGTGCCAGCAGCCTTTCGGACTTGACTTCCTACAATGAGCAGTTCTTC.

The chain recombines TRBV2 with TRBJ2-3, with 7 bases matching TRBD2. The CDR3 covers 18 residues. Germline trimming cut 0 bases from V and 3 bases from J; bases unmatched to any gene: 12. Germline V gene data show CDR1 as SNHLY and CDR2 as FYNNEI. The CDR3 region has the DNA TGTGCCAGCAGTGAAGCGCTTCGAGGAGCGGGGTGGACAGATACGCAGTATTTT. Amino acid sequence: CASSEALRGAGWTDTQYF.

CDR3 sequence reads: CSVVGGLSYEQYF. For the CDR3, the DNA is TGCAGCGTTGTAGGGGGTCTCTCCTACGAGCAGTACTTC. V is TRBV29-1 and J is TRBJ2-7; perhaps TRBD1 as D (6 bases). CDR3 length equals 13 residues. Trimming pared 4 bases from V and 0 bases from J, leaving 10 bases between. Germline assignment: CDR1 SQVTM and CDR2 ANQGSEA.

This chain uses TRBV10-3 with TRBJ2-7; either TRBD1 or TRBD2 may fit D (5 bases each). The germline V gene has CDR1 ENHRY and CDR2 SYGVKD. V lost 2 bases and J 3 bases, leaving 11 bases between the germline ends. The CDR3 runs 14 residues. Here the CDR3 reads CAISETGLDYEQYF. CDR3 in DNA: TGTGCCATCAGTGAGACAGGACTCGACTACGAGCAGTACTTC.

The V and J genes are TRBV25-1 and TRBJ2-1; 7 nucleotides agree with TRBD1. Unmatched junction bases numbered 4, after V lost 5 bases and J lost 0 bases. There are 15 residues in the CDR3. From germline, CDR1 is MGHDK and CDR2 SYGVNS. The CDR3 coding sequence is TGTGCCAGCAGTCGTTGGGACAGCTCCTACAATGAGCAGTTCTTC. Its translation: CASSRWDSSYNEQFF.

This chain uses TRBV6-5 with TRBJ1-6; D is unresolved. The germline V and J ends were trimmed by 5 bases and 8 bases, with 16 bases remaining between them. CDR3 length: 15 amino acids. Germline V lookup: CDR1 MNHEY, CDR2 SVGAGI. The CDR3 region is CASSLKTRGHSPLHF. In nucleotides, the CDR3 is TGTGCCAGCAGTCTCAAAACCCGAGGGCATTCACCCCTCCACTTT.

This clone was found a few times. This chain links TRBV29-1 with TRBJ2-1; possibly TRBD2 for D (5 bases). Trimming removed 4 bases at V and 8 bases at J, with 18 bases between. The CDR3 spans 14 residues. CDR1 SQVTM and CDR2 ANQGSEA come from the germline V gene. CDR3 nucleotide sequence: TGCAGCGTTGCGCCCCTTCTGAGTAGCGATGAGCAGTTCTTC. This translates into CSVAPLLSSDEQFF.

The chain couples TRBV4-1 to TRBJ2-5; no clear D gene. Trimming shortened V by 1 base and J by 0 bases, and 9 bases separated the two germline ends. Germline loops: CDR1 MGHRA, CDR2 YSYEKL. The length of the CDR3 is 15 residues. The CDR3 region has the DNA TGCGCCAGCAGCCAAGGGAATGGGAACCAAGAGACCCAGTACTTC. This encodes CASSQGNGNQETQYF.

The chain's CDR3 is CSVVIRGRYNEQFF. The CDR3 bases are TGCAGCGTCGTTATCAGGGGGCGGTACAATGAGCAGTTCTTC. V gene TRBV29-1 combines with J gene TRBJ2-1; 8 bases match TRBD1. The germline gives CDR1 SQVTM, CDR2 ANQGSEA. Trimming cost V 6 bases and J 4 bases; bases outside gene matches: 8. The CDR3 totals 14 residues.

Worth noting for this clone: Other DNA sequences from this sample encode an identical CDR3 as well. This chain links TRBV20-1 with TRBJ2-5, with D unresolved. Germline-derived CDR1 and CDR2 are DFQATT and SNEGSKA (reference sequence). Trimming removed 1 base from V and 5 bases from J, with 5 bases in between. The length of the CDR3 is 11 residues. The CDR3 loop reads CSARVQETQYF. The CDR3 DNA reads TGCAGTGCTAGAGTTCAGGAGACCCAGTACTTC.

The sample holds a few counts of this clone. The rearrangement joins TRBV15 to TRBJ1-2; D is uncertain. This CDR3 contains 15 residues. Trimming stripped 0 bases from V and 2 bases from J, with 10 bases between. The germline CDR1 and CDR2 sequences are LNHNV and YYDKDF (reference sequence). The CDR3 loop reads CATSREYVENYGYTF. The CDR3 region has the DNA TGTGCCACCAGCAGAGAGTACGTGGAAAACTATGGCTACACCTTC.

The chain recombines TRBV6-5 with TRBJ2-7; 10 nucleotides align to TRBD1. V was pared by 6 bases and J by 3 bases, with 5 bases of the junction left unmatched. The CDR3 consists of 14 residues. Per the germline V gene, CDR1 is MNHEY and CDR2 is SVGAGI. The CDR3 here is CASRPGQGSYEQYF. CDR3 coding DNA: TGTGCCAGCAGGCCGGGACAGGGGAGCTACGAGCAGTACTTC.

V and J are TRBV14 and TRBJ2-1; weak D call: TRBD2 (5 bases). CDR1 and CDR2 from the germline V gene are SGHDN and FVKESK. Trimming took off 2 bases at V and 10 bases at J, with 18 bases between the two ends. The CDR3 totals 15 residues. CDR3 in amino acids: CASSQRSIGVGEQFF. The CDR3 DNA reads TGTGCCAGCAGCCAAAGATCCATCGGGGTTGGGGAGCAGTTCTTC.

This CDR3 is CSVENYGYTF. The CDR3, as DNA: TGCAGCGTTGAGAACTATGGCTACACCTTC. The chain couples TRBV29-1 to TRBJ1-2; D remains ambiguous. Germline V gives CDR1 SQVTM, CDR2 ANQGSEA. The CDR3 contains 10 residues. Trimming left V 3 bases short and J 2 bases short, with 1 base between.

The J gene is TRBJ2-3, the V gene TRBV7-2; D unclear. The CDR3 spans 14 residues. Trimming removed 4 bases from V and 2 bases from J, with 10 bases in between. The V gene's germline CDR1 is SGHTA and CDR2 FQGNSA. The CDR3 DNA reads TGTGCCAGCAGCTCCCGCCCCTTCACAGATACGCAGTATTTT. Its translation: CASSSRPFTDTQYF.

The gene calls are TRBV5-6 and TRBJ1-1, with D maybe TRBD1 (5 bases). CDR1 SGHDT and CDR2 YYEEEE come from the germline V gene. The CDR3 loop spans 13 amino acids. The germline V and J ends were trimmed by 1 base and 5 bases, with 9 bases remaining between them. The CDR3 region has the DNA TGTGCCAGCAGCTTGCAGCCAGGGACTGAAGCTTTCTTT. It specifies CASSLQPGTEAFF.

The chain employs TRBV5-4 and TRBJ2-5; 10 bases agree with TRBD1. CDR1 is SGHNT and CDR2 is YYREEE in the germline V gene (reference sequence). V was pared by 4 bases and J by 1 base, with 4 bases of the junction left unmatched. The length of the CDR3 is 15 residues. In DNA form, the CDR3 reads TGTGCCAGCAGCCATTGGGACAGGGGCCAAGAGACCCAGTACTTC. Its protein is CASSHWDRGQETQYF.

This clone was counted between two and nine times. As DNA, the CDR3 is TGTGCCTGGAGAGGGGGAGGCGCGAACACCGGGGAGCTGTTTTTT. Protein: CAWRGGGANTGELFF. This sequence joins TRBV30 and TRBJ2-2, with D perhaps assigned TRBD1 or TRBD2 (6 bases each). Looked up from germline, CDR1 is GTSNPN and CDR2 is SVGIG (reference sequence). The CDR3 spans 15 residues. Between the trimmed V and J ends, which lost 3 bases and 0 bases, there was a span of 11 bases.

The genes are TRBV2 and TRBJ1-5; TRBD1 aligns across 7 bases. Trimming at V came to 3 bases and at J to 11 bases, leaving 1 base not matched to a gene. This CDR3 region has 11 residues. CDR1 is SNHLY, CDR2 FYNNEI, per germline. This CDR3 reads CASSEDRTQHF. The CDR3 nucleotides read TGTGCCAGCAGTGAGGACAGGACCCAGCATTTT.

The J gene is TRBJ1-2, the V gene TRBV29-1, with D possibly being TRBD1 (5 bases). V lost 7 bases, J lost 9 bases, and 18 bases lay in between. CDR1 is SQVTM, CDR2 ANQGSEA, per germline. This CDR3 contains 12 residues. The CDR3 is CSGTGTDYSYTF. The DNA of the CDR3 is TGCAGCGGAACCGGGACGGATTACAGCTACACCTTC.

CDR3 protein: CASSEQTVTFDEQYF. CDR3 DNA sequence: TGTGCCAGCAGTGAACAGACAGTCACCTTCGATGAGCAGTACTTC. V is TRBV2 and J is TRBJ2-7; D perhaps matches TRBD1 (5 bases). CDR1 and CDR2 (germline): SNHLY, FYNNEI. V was trimmed by 2 bases and J by 7 bases, leaving 18 bases between them. The CDR3 contains 15 residues.